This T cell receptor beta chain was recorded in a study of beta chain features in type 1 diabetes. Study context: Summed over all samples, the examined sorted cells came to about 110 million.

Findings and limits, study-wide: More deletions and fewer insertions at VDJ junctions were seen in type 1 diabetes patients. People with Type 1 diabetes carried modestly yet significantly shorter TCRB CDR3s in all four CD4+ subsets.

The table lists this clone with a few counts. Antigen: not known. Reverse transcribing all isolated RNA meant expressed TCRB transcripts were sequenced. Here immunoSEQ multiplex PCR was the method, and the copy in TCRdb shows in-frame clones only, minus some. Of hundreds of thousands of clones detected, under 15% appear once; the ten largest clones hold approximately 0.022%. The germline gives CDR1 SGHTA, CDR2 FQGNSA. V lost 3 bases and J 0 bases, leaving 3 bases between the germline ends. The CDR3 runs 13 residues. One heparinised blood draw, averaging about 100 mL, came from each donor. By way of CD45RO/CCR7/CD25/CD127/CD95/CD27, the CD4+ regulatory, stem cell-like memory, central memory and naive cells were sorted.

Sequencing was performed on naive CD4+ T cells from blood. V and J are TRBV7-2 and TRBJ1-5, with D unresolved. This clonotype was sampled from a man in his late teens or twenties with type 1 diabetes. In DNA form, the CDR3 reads TGTGCCAGCAGCTTCAATAGCAATCAGCCCCAGCATTTT. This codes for CASSFNSNQPQHF. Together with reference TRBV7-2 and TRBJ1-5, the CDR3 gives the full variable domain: GAGVSQSPSNKVTEKGKDVELRCDPISGHTALYWYRQSLGQGLEFLIYFQGNSAPDKSGLPSDRFSAERTGGSVSTLTIQRTQQEDSAVYLCASSFNSNQPQHFGDGTRLSIL.